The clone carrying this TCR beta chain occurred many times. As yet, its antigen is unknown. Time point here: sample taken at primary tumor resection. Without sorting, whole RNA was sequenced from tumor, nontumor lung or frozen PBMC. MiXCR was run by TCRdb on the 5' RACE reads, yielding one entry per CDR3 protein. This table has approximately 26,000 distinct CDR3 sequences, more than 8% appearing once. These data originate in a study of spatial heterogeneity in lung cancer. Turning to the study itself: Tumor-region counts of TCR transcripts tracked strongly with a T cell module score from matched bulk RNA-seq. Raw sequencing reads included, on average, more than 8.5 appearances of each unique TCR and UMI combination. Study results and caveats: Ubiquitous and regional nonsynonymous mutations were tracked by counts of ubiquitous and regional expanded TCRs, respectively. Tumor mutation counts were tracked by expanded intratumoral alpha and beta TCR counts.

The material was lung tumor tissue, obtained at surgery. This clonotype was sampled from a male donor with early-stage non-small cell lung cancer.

CDR3 sequence (DNA): TGTGCCACCAAAGGGATCCCGGGACGCAAAAACATTCAGTACTTC. Its protein is CATKGIPGRKNIQYF. The J gene is TRBJ2-4, the V gene TRBV6-4; possibly TRBD1 or TRBD2 for D (5 bases each). V shed 10 bases and J shed 3 bases, with 19 bases lying between them. The CDR3 is made up of 15 amino acids. Germline values: CDR1 MRHNA, CDR2 SNTAGT.